This T cell receptor beta chain was retrieved from a study of T cell responses to AZD1222 COVID-19 vaccine. On the study more broadly: Some second doses came at about 4 weeks and others at about 12 weeks; these were pooled. Study-wide results and limits: Just a handful of people given AZD1222 tested seropositive at baseline.

This table comes from immunoSEQ multiplex PCR, and its TCRdb copy is limited to in-frame clones, with some not included. This table holds roughly 130,000 clones, about 91% found once. Turning to this clone: Its antigen is as yet unknown.

This specimen consisted of peripheral blood, obtained on day 0 of AZD1222 vaccination. This TCR was sampled from an adult in good health.

The CDR3, as DNA: TGTGCCAGCAGTTTTTCAGGTAATGAGCAGTTCTTC. Translated: CASSFSGNEQFF. V usage is TRBV2 and J usage is TRBJ2-1; no firm D call. This CDR3 has 12 residues. The V end lost 5 bases, the J end lost 7 bases, and 9 bases lay between the germline ends. The V gene's germline CDR1 is SNHLY and CDR2 FYNNEI.